The TCR beta chain under discussion was sequenced for a study of blood T cell repertoires in COVID-19. Original analysis: Amplification from reference gene primers served as the basis for estimated nucleated cell counts. The repertoire was sequenced with immunoSEQ multiplex PCR; TCRdb's copy has only in-frame clones and lacks some. V and J calls and clone size are as listed in that table; D and trimming were resolved from the DNA. The table lists 140,000 to 150,000 clones, roughly 81% of them singletons, with roughly 8.4% in the top ten. The CDR3 sequence is 14 residues long. The ends lost 4 bases at V and 5 bases at J; junction bases unmatched: 4. The germline gives CDR1 MNHEY, CDR2 SMNVEV (reference sequence).

Sequencing input: peripheral blood. The source is a human donor with acute or convalescent COVID-19. The donor label of this sample is uncertain. This rearrangement joins TRBV27 to TRBJ1-5; 8 bases align to TRBD1. CDR3: CASSSRTGHQPQHF. The CDR3 DNA is TGTGCCAGCAGTTCCAGGACAGGGCATCAGCCCCAGCATTTT.